These T cell receptor beta chains were read from a single sample in a study of shared clonotypes between healthy human individuals. Assay used: immunoSEQ multiplex PCR; TCRdb lists only in-frame clones, some missing. The data show about 1 million clones, about 76% seen once. The sample consisted of memory CD4+ T cells sorted from blood. The source is a man between 18 and 35 years old in good health. Both conserved end residues are part of each CDR3. A D gene is named only where the DNA matches it firmly. Rows give clone size only sometimes, using once, few, many, or a class for an expanded clone.

d_call | j_call | clone_size | v_call | cdr3_aa | cdr3_nt
. | TRBJ2-7 | . | TRBV28 | CASRPTGASYEQYF | TGTGCCAGCAGACCGACAGGAGCTTCCTACGAGCAGTACTTC
TRBD1 | TRBJ2-1 | . | TRBV9 | CASSEGQIYNEQFF | TGTGCCAGCAGCGAGGGACAGATATACAATGAGCAGTTCTTC
. | TRBJ2-7 | . | TRBV27 | CASSFDTASSYEQYF | TGTGCCAGCAGCTTTGACACGGCGAGCTCCTACGAGCAGTACTTC
. | TRBJ1-4 | many | TRBV5-1 | CASSLTGTTTNEKLFF | TGCGCCAGCAGCTTGACCGGGACGACAACTAATGAAAAACTGTTTTTT
. | TRBJ2-7 | few | TRBV28 | CASSSADHFYEQYF | TGTGCCAGCAGTTCGGCGGATCACTTCTACGAGCAGTACTTC
. | TRBJ2-1 | . | TRBV10-2 | CASSETGGQFYNEQFF | TGCGCCAGCAGTGAGACGGGGGGCCAGTTTTACAATGAGCAGTTCTTC
. | TRBJ1-2 | . | TRBV5-6 | CASSLPGTFHGYTF | TGTGCCAGCAGCTTGCCAGGGACCTTTCATGGCTACACCTTC
. | TRBJ1-1 | . | TRBV7-6 | CASSLGGGMNTEAFF | TGTGCCAGCAGCTTAGGCGGGGGAATGAACACTGAAGCTTTCTTT
TRBD1 | TRBJ2-4 | . | TRBV4-1 | CASSQPTGKNIQYF | TGCGCCAGCAGCCAACCGACAGGGAAAAACATTCAGTACTTC
. | TRBJ2-2 | . | TRBV9 | CASGGLLTGELFF | TGTGCCAGCGGAGGACTGCTCACCGGGGAGCTGTTTTTT
. | TRBJ1-3 | . | TRBV5-1 | CASSSGGSGNTIYF | TGCGCCAGCAGCTCCGGAGGGTCTGGAAACACCATATATTTT
. | TRBJ2-7 | . | TRBV5-1 | CASSLDGDRTYEQYF | TGCGCCAGCAGCTTGGATGGGGACCGTACCTACGAGCAGTACTTC
. | TRBJ2-6 | . | TRBV7-2 | CASSPGLLMGANVLTF | TGTGCCAGCAGCCCGGGACTCCTTATGGGGGCCAACGTCCTGACTTTC
. | TRBJ1-2 | . | TRBV6-5 | CASGDANYGYTF | TGTGCCAGCGGGGACGCTAACTATGGCTACACCTTC
. | TRBJ2-5 | . | TRBV11-3 | CASSLGSQETQYF | TGTGCCAGCAGCTTAGGATCGCAAGAGACCCAGTACTTC
. | TRBJ1-3 | . | TRBV6-1 | CASRASGSSGNTIYF | TGTGCCAGCAGAGCCTCAGGCAGCTCTGGAAACACCATATATTTT
TRBD2 | TRBJ2-5 | once | TRBV6-5 | CASSRLAGAETQYF | TGTGCCAGCAGTCGGCTAGCGGGGGCAGAGACCCAGTACTTC
TRBD2 | TRBJ2-7 | . | TRBV19 | CASSPPSSGKSEQYF | TGTGCCAGTAGTCCCCCGAGTAGCGGGAAGAGCGAGCAGTACTTC
. | TRBJ2-2 | . | TRBV29-1 | CSVDPGRDTGELFF | TGCAGCGTTGATCCCGGCAGGGACACCGGGGAGCTGTTTTTT
. | TRBJ2-7 | . | TRBV20-1 | CSAPVEYEQYF | TGCAGTGCTCCGGTGGAATACGAGCAGTACTTC
TRBD2 | TRBJ2-3 | . | TRBV11-2 | CASSLIGRAATSGTDTQYF | TGTGCCAGCAGCTTAATTGGCAGGGCCGCGACTAGCGGGACAGATACGCAGTATTTT
TRBD2 | TRBJ2-3 | . | TRBV4-1 | CASSLGGTNPDTQYF | TGCGCCAGCAGCCTTGGGGGGACTAACCCAGATACGCAGTATTTT
. | TRBJ1-5 | . | TRBV19 | CASRNGGLSNQPQHF | TGTGCCAGTAGAAACGGAGGGCTAAGCAATCAGCCCCAGCATTTT
TRBD2 | TRBJ2-2 | . | TRBV19 | CASSRGLVGTGELFF | TGTGCCAGTAGTAGGGGACTAGTTGGGACCGGGGAGCTGTTTTTT
TRBD1 | TRBJ1-2 | . | TRBV18 | CASSPGDRANYGYTF | TGTGCCAGCTCCCCAGGGGACAGGGCGAACTATGGCTACACCTTC
. | TRBJ1-3 | . | TRBV30 | CAWSIANTIYF | TGTGCCTGGAGTATCGCAAACACCATATATTTT